Here is one T cell receptor (beta chain) with its context. The sample originates from a study of CD8+CD57+ T cells in acquired aplastic anemia. Overall study context: The study obtained an average of about 3.2 ug of DNA from sorted CD4+ and CD8+ cells.

It was genomic DNA that served as the template for profiling TCR beta VDJ and CDR3. TCRdb ran MiXCR on the reads and lists one entry per CDR3 protein. The sample shows roughly 280,000 distinct CDR3 sequences, 56% of them seen only once. For sequencing, patients were chosen who had shown expansion of CD8+CD57+ cells by flow cytometry. Every patient was diagnosed with severe acquired aplastic anemia. Germline V gives CDR1 DFQATT, CDR2 SNEGSKA (reference sequence). Trimming took off 2 bases at V and 7 bases at J, with 14 bases between the two ends. The CDR3 sequence is 13 residues long. The chain has TRBV20-1 and TRBJ1-2, with D tentatively TRBD1 (5 bases). The sequenced sample consisted of sorted CD4+, CD8+, or CD8+CD57+ T cells (not recorded which) from PBMCs. This TCR was recovered from a human donor with aplastic anemia. The CDR3 reads CSARRTPGGGYTF. The CDR3 coding sequence is TGCAGTGCTAGAAGGACCCCTGGGGGTGGCTACACCTTC.